Listed below are T cell receptor beta chains from one sample, sequenced in a study of blood T cell repertoires in COVID-19. Repertoires were generated with immunoSEQ multiplex PCR, while TCRdb's copy carries only in-frame clones and drops some. The sample has around 150,000 clones; about nine tenths are singletons. The sequenced sample was peripheral blood. The source is a man aged 60 to 69 with active or convalescent COVID-19. Both conserved end residues are part of each CDR3. A D gene is named only where the DNA matches it firmly. Clone sizes are given selectively: once, few, many, or a class where the clone is expanded.

clone size: once
CDR3 length: 14
V gene: TRBV6-6
J gene: TRBJ1-2
D gene: TRBD1
CDR3 DNA: TGTGCCATCGCGGACAGGGTCCAAAACTATGGCTACACCTTC
CDR3 protein: CAIADRVQNYGYTF

clone size: -
CDR3 length: 14
V gene: TRBV10-1
J gene: TRBJ2-7
D gene: TRBD1
CDR3 DNA: TGCGCCAGCAGTGAAAACAGGGGGGCGGTCGAGCAGTACTTC
CDR3 protein: CASSENRGAVEQYF

clone size: few
CDR3 length: 15
V gene: TRBV6-4
J gene: TRBJ1-2
D gene: -
CDR3 DNA: TGTGCCAGCAGTGGAGGGCCAGGACCAAACTATGGCTACACCTTC
CDR3 protein: CASSGGPGPNYGYTF

clone size: -
CDR3 length: 15
V gene: TRBV15
J gene: TRBJ2-1
D gene: TRBD1
CDR3 DNA: TGTGCCACCAGCGGCGGGACAGGGGGCTACAATGAGCAGTTCTTC
CDR3 protein: CATSGGTGGYNEQFF

clone size: -
CDR3 length: 13
V gene: TRBV27
J gene: TRBJ1-1
D gene: -
CDR3 DNA: TGTGCCAGCAGTTTTGCGGGGAACACTGAAGCTTTCTTT
CDR3 protein: CASSFAGNTEAFF

clone size: -
CDR3 length: 13
V gene: TRBV10-1
J gene: TRBJ1-1
D gene: -
CDR3 DNA: TGCGCCAGCAGTGAGGGCCGAAGTACTGAAGCTTTCTTT
CDR3 protein: CASSEGRSTEAFF

clone size: -
CDR3 length: 15
V gene: TRBV5-4
J gene: TRBJ2-6
D gene: -
CDR3 DNA: TGTGCCAGCAGCTTGGCGGGGTCTGGGGCCAACGTCCTGACTTTC
CDR3 protein: CASSLAGSGANVLTF

clone size: -
CDR3 length: 14
V gene: TRBV9
J gene: TRBJ2-3
D gene: TRBD2
CDR3 DNA: TGTGCCAGCAGCGTAGGACTAGCGTCAGATACGCAGTATTTT
CDR3 protein: CASSVGLASDTQYF

clone size: -
CDR3 length: 13
V gene: TRBV19
J gene: TRBJ2-6
D gene: TRBD2
CDR3 DNA: TGTGCCGCCGGGGGGACTGGGGCCAACGTCCTGACTTTC
CDR3 protein: CAAGGTGANVLTF

clone size: -
CDR3 length: 12
V gene: TRBV3-1/TRBV3-2
J gene: TRBJ2-3
D gene: -
CDR3 DNA: TGTGCCAGCAGCCAAGGGGCGGATACGCAGTATTTT
CDR3 protein: CASSQGADTQYF

clone size: -
CDR3 length: 14
V gene: TRBV18
J gene: TRBJ1-1
D gene: -
CDR3 DNA: TGTGCCAGCTCCCTAACAGGAATGAACACTGAAGCTTTCTTT
CDR3 protein: CASSLTGMNTEAFF

clone size: -
CDR3 length: 13
V gene: TRBV27
J gene: TRBJ1-4
D gene: TRBD1
CDR3 DNA: TGTGCCAGCAAGGGACAGAGTAATGAAAAACTGTTTTTT
CDR3 protein: CASKGQSNEKLFF

clone size: -
CDR3 length: 16
V gene: TRBV7-6
J gene: TRBJ1-2
D gene: -
CDR3 DNA: TGTGCCAGCAGCTCACATACAGGCACTACTAACTATGGCTACACCTTC
CDR3 protein: CASSSHTGTTNYGYTF

clone size: -
CDR3 length: 16
V gene: TRBV3-1/TRBV3-2
J gene: TRBJ1-2
D gene: TRBD1
CDR3 DNA: TGTGCCAGCAGCCAAGTTTTAGGGACAGGGCCGTTTGGCTACACCTTC
CDR3 protein: CASSQVLGTGPFGYTF

clone size: -
CDR3 length: 15
V gene: TRBV30
J gene: TRBJ1-3
D gene: -
CDR3 DNA: TGTGCCTGGAGTCAACAGTTAATGGTGGGAAACACCATATATTTT
CDR3 protein: CAWSQQLMVGNTIYF

clone size: -
CDR3 length: 13
V gene: TRBV19
J gene: TRBJ1-2
D gene: TRBD1
CDR3 DNA: TGTGCCAGTAGTATGGGACAGGACCTAGGCTACACCTTC
CDR3 protein: CASSMGQDLGYTF

clone size: -
CDR3 length: 16
V gene: TRBV10-1
J gene: TRBJ2-3
D gene: -
CDR3 DNA: TGCGCCAGCAGTTCCCGGGACATCGGTAGCACAGATACGCAGTATTTT
CDR3 protein: CASSSRDIGSTDTQYF

clone size: -
CDR3 length: 16
V gene: TRBV9
J gene: TRBJ2-3
D gene: TRBD2
CDR3 DNA: TGTGCCAGCAGCAGTGAGAGGACTAGCGGCACAGATACGCAGTATTTT
CDR3 protein: CASSSERTSGTDTQYF

clone size: -
CDR3 length: 15
V gene: TRBV6-6
J gene: TRBJ2-5
D gene: -
CDR3 DNA: TGTGCCAGCAGTAAGGGACAAGCCTACCAAGAGACCCAGTACTTC
CDR3 protein: CASSKGQAYQETQYF